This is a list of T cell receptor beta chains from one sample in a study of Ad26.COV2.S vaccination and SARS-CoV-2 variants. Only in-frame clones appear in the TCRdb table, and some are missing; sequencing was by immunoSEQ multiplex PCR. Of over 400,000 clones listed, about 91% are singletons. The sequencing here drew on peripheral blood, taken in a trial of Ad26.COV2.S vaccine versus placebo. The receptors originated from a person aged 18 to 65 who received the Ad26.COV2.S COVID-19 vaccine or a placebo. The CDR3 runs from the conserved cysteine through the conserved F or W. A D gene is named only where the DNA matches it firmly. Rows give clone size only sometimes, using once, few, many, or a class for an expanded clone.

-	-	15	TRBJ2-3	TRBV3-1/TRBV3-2	TGTGCCAGCAGCCTTATGACAGGCTACACAGATACGCAGTATTTT	CASSLMTGYTDTQYF
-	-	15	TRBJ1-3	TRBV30	TGTGCCTGGAGTGCCGACAGTCCCTCTGGAAACACCATATATTTT	CAWSADSPSGNTIYF
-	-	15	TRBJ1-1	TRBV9	TGTGCCAGCAGCCCACGCGGGGGATCCAACACTGAAGCTTTCTTT	CASSPRGGSNTEAFF
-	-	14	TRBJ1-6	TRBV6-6	TGTGCCAGCAGTTTCCGGGTCCCCAATTCACCCCTCCACTTT	CASSFRVPNSPLHF
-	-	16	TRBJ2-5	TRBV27	TGTGCCAGCAGTTTAAGCCCGGGGACGTTCCAAGAGACCCAGTACTTC	CASSLSPGTFQETQYF
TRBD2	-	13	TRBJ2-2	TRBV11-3	TGTGCCAGCAAACGGGGGGTGTCCGGGGAGCTGTTTTTT	CASKRGVSGELFF
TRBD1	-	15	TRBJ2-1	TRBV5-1	TGCGCCAGCAGCGTTGACAGGGGATCCTACAATGAGCAGTTCTTC	CASSVDRGSYNEQFF
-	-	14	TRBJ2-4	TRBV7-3	TGTGCCAGCAGCCCCGACCCAGGGGGAGGCATTCAGTACTTC	CASSPDPGGGIQYF
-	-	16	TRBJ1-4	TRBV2	TGTGCCAGCAGAAATCCGAGGGCAGGGATGAATGAAAAACTGTTTTTT	CASRNPRAGMNEKLFF
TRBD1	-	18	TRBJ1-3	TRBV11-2	TGTGCCAGCAGCTTAGTGGGGGACAGGAGATTCTCTGGAAACACCATATATTTT	CASSLVGDRRFSGNTIYF
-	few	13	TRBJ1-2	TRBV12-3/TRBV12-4	TGTGCCAGCAGTCCACAGACAGGTTATGGCTACACCTTC	CASSPQTGYGYTF
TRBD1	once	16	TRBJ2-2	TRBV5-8	TGTGCCAGCAGCTTCCGCAGGGGGCAAATAGCCGGGGAGCTGTTTTTT	CASSFRRGQIAGELFF
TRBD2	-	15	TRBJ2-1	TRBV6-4	TGTGCCAGCAGTGCTGCTAGCGGGAGGGCCTTTGAGCAGTTCTTC	CASSAASGRAFEQFF
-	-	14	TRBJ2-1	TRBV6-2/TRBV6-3	TGTGCCAGCAGTCACCCACGGGACGGAAATGAGCAGTTCTTC	CASSHPRDGNEQFF
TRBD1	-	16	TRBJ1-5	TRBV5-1	TGCGCCAGCAGCCCCGGGACAGCCCCGAGCAATCAGCCCCAGCATTTT	CASSPGTAPSNQPQHF
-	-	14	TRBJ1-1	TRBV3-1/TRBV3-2	TGTGCCAGCAGCCTGGGAGGGGCGTACACTGAAGCTTTCTTT	CASSLGGAYTEAFF
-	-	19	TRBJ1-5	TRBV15	TGTGCCACCAGCAGAGATTGGAAAACAGGAATCTATAGCAATCAGCCCCAGCATTTT	CATSRDWKTGIYSNQPQHF
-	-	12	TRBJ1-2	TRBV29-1	TGCAGCGTTGTCCCTTTTTCCTATGGCTACACCTTC	CSVVPFSYGYTF
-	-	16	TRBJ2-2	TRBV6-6	TGTGCCAGCAGTTTCCAATCAGGGGATGACACCGGGGAGCTGTTTTTT	CASSFQSGDDTGELFF
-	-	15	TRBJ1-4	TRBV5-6	TGTGCCAGCAGCTCTTACCGCAGGGGTTACGAAAAACTGTTTTTT	CASSSYRRGYEKLFF
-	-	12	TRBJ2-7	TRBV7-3	TGTGCCAGCAGCCCAGGTTCCGGCGAGCAGTACTTC	CASSPGSGEQYF
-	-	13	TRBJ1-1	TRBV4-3	TGCGCCAGCAGCCAAGAAGTCTGGGGGCTAGCTTTCTTT	CASSQEVWGLAFF
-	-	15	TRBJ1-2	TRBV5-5	TGTGCCAGCAGCTCCCCCCCCCAAGGCCCCTATGGCTACACCTTC	CASSSPPQGPYGYTF
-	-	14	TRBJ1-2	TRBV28	TGTGCCAGCAGTTTATCACCTCCAGGGTATGGCTACACCTTC	CASSLSPPGYGYTF
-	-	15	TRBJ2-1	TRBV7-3	TGTGCCAGCAGCTTAAGTCTAGCCCAATACAATGAGCAGTTCTTC	CASSLSLAQYNEQFF
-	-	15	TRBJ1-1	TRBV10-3	TGTGCCATCAGTGAGTCGGGGGGGCTACGAACTGAAGCTTTCTTT	CAISESGGLRTEAFF
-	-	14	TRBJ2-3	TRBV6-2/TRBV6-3	TGTGCCAGCAGTTATCTAGGAGGGATAGATACGCAGTATTTT	CASSYLGGIDTQYF
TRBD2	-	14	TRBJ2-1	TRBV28	TGTGCCAGCAGCAGGACTAGCGGGGGGGATGAGCAGTTCTTC	CASSRTSGGDEQFF
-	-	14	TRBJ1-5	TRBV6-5	TGTGCCAGCATCCTCGGAGGCTCCAATCAGCCCCAGCATTTT	CASILGGSNQPQHF
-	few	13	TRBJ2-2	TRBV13	TGTGCCAGCAGCTTCGGCAGTACCGGGGAGCTGTTTTTT	CASSFGSTGELFF
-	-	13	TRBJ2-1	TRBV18	TGTGCCAGCTCACCACCGGGGGTGGGCGAGCAGTTCTTC	CASSPPGVGEQFF
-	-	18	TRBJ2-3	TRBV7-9	TGTGCCAGCAGCTTTCCCGTTAACCGGGACCTGCGCACAGATACGCAGTATTTT	CASSFPVNRDLRTDTQYF
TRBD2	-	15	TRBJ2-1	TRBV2	TGTGCCAGCAGTGTGGATCGGGGGGCCTACAATGAGCAGTTCTTC	CASSVDRGAYNEQFF
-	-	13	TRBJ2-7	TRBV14	TGTGCCAGCAGCCAACGGGACCTTACCGAGCAGTACTTC	CASSQRDLTEQYF
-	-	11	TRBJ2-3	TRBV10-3	TGTGCCACCTCCGGGTTAGATACGCAGTATTTT	CATSGLDTQYF
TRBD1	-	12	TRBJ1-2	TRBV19	TGTGCCAGTAGCGGACAGGGGGTTGGCTACACCTTC	CASSGQGVGYTF
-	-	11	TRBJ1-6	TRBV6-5	TGTGCCAGCCACAGCAATTCACCCCTCCACTTT	CASHSNSPLHF
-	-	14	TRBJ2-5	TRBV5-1	TGCGCCAGCAGCAGGACAGCCGCCGGGGAGACCCAGTACTTC	CASSRTAAGETQYF
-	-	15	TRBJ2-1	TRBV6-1	TGTGCCAGCAGTGAAAATAGCGCAGGGTACAATGAGCAGTTCTTC	CASSENSAGYNEQFF